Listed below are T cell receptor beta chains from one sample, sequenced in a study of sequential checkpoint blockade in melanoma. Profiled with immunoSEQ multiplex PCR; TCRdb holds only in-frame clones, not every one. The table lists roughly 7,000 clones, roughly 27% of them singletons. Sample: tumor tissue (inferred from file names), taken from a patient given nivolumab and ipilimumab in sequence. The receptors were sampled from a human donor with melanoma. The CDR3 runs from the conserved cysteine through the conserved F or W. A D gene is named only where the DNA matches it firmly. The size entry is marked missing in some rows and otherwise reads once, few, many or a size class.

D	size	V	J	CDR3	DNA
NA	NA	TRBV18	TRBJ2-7	CASSPLPWGEQYF	TGTGCCAGCTCACCCCTACCTTGGGGGGAGCAGTACTTC
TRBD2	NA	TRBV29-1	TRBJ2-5	CSVESLAGGEYQETQYF	TGCAGCGTTGAATCGCTAGCGGGAGGCGAGTACCAAGAGACCCAGTACTTC
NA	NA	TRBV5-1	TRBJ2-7	CASSLQGGSYEQYF	TGCGCCAGCAGCTTGCAGGGGGGTTCCTACGAGCAGTACTTC
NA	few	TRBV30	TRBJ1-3	CAWTPRLSRDRNTIYF	TGTGCCTGGACCCCTCGACTAAGCAGAGACCGAAACACCATATATTTT
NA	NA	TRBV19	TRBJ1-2	CASSTFRANYGYTF	TGTGCCAGTAGTACTTTCAGGGCTAACTATGGCTACACCTTC
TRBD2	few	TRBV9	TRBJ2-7	CASSAGGYEQYF	TGTGCCAGCAGTGCCGGGGGGTACGAGCAGTACTTC
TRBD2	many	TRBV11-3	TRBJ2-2	CASSLEGGRATGELFF	TGTGCCAGCAGCTTAGAGGGTGGGAGGGCCACCGGGGAGCTGTTTTTT
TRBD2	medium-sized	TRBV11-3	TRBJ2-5	CASSGRELAGPGKETQYF	TGTGCCAGCAGCGGCAGGGAACTAGCGGGACCCGGTAAGGAGACCCAGTACTTC
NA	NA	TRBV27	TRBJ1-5	CASSFWRGQPQHF	TGTGCCAGCAGTTTCTGGAGAGGACAGCCCCAGCATTTT
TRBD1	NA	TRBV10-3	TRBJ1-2	CAISESTGEDGYTF	TGTGCCATCAGTGAGTCGACAGGGGAAGATGGCTACACCTTC
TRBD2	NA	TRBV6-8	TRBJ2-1	CASSHGTSYNEQFF	TGTGCCAGCAGCCACGGGACTAGCTACAATGAGCAGTTCTTC
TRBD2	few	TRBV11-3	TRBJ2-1	CASSPTGLAGGSSYNEQFF	TGTGCCAGCAGCCCCACCGGACTAGCGGGGGGGAGCTCCTACAATGAGCAGTTCTTC
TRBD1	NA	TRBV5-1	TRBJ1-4	CASSFGQGEFANEKLFF	TGCGCCAGCAGCTTCGGGCAGGGGGAGTTTGCTAATGAAAAACTGTTTTTT
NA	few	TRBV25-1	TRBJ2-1	CASSESSLNEQFF	TGTGCCAGCAGTGAATCTAGCCTCAATGAGCAGTTCTTC
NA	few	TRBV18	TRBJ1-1	CASSPVQNTEAFF	TGTGCCAGCTCACCAGTACAGAACACTGAAGCTTTCTTT
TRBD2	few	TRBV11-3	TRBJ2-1	CASSLFGGSYNEQFF	TGTGCCAGCAGCTTGTTCGGGGGGTCCTACAATGAGCAGTTCTTC
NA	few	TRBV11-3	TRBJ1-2	CASSLVRALIGGYTF	TGTGCCAGCAGCTTAGTACGGGCACTAATCGGGGGCTACACCTTC
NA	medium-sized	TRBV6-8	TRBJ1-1	CASSTTGLGSAFF	TGTGCCAGCAGTACGACAGGTTTGGGTTCGGCTTTCTTT
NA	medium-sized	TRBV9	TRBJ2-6	CASSVGFGANVLTF	TGTGCCAGCAGCGTAGGCTTCGGGGCCAACGTCCTGACTTTC
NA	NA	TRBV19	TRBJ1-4	CASTTPTGVGDEKLFF	TGTGCCAGTACCACCCCCACGGGAGTGGGGGATGAAAAACTGTTTTTT
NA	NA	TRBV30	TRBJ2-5	CAWRESFETQYF	TGTGCCTGGCGGGAGAGTTTTGAGACCCAGTACTTC
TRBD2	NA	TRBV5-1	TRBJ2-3	CASSLLAGRVDTQYF	TGCGCCAGCAGCTTACTAGCGGGGAGGGTAGATACGCAGTATTTT
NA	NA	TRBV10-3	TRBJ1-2	CAISESSRQTNYGYTF	TGTGCCATCAGTGAGTCTAGCAGGCAGACTAACTATGGCTACACCTTC
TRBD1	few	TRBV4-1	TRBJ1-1	CASSHGTGNTEAFF	TGCGCCAGCAGCCATGGGACAGGGAACACTGAAGCTTTCTTT
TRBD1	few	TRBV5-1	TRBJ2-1	CASSFRDRDNEQFF	TGCGCCAGCAGCTTCCGGGACAGGGACAATGAGCAGTTCTTC
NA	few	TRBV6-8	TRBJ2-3	CASSYNADTQYF	TGTGCCAGCAGTTATAACGCAGATACGCAGTATTTT
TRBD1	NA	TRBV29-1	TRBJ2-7	CSVGATGTNEQYF	TGCAGCGTGGGGGCGACAGGGACGAACGAGCAGTACTTC